The 15 T cell receptor beta chains below were found in one sample sequenced in a study of blood T cell repertoires in COVID-19. The protocol was immunoSEQ multiplex PCR, while the TCRdb copy is restricted to in-frame clones and leaves out a portion. The data hold around 300,000 clones, with around 87% observed a single time. The specimen was peripheral blood. Receptor source: a middle-aged man with active or convalescent COVID-19.

This clone occurred once. This rearrangement joins TRBV5-1 to TRBJ1-1; TRBD1 aligns across 7 bases. V gave up 4 bases and J gave up 1 base; unmatched junction bases: 7. The CDR3 spans 15 residues. CDR1 and CDR2 (germline): SGHRS, YFSETQ. The CDR3 sequence: CASSRGQTANTEAFF. The CDR3 DNA reads as TGCGCCAGCAGCCGGGGACAGACCGCGAACACTGAAGCTTTCTTT.

This clone was seen a single time. The chain has TRBV5-1 and TRBJ2-1, with 10 nucleotides matching TRBD2. CDR1 is SGHRS, CDR2 YFSETQ, per germline. There are 16 residues in the CDR3. V lost 2 bases, J lost 5 bases, and 7 bases stayed unmatched. CDR3 DNA: TGCGCCAGCAGCTTTCTAGGCGGACTAGCGGACAATGAGCAGTTCTTC. This sequence encodes CASSFLGGLADNEQFF.

This chain links TRBV4-3 with TRBJ1-1; D ambiguous. CDR3 size: 13 residues. The germline gives CDR1 LGHNA, CDR2 YSLEER. V shed 4 bases and J shed 8 bases, with 14 bases lying between them. The CDR3 region has the DNA TGCGCCAGCAGCCCGAGCCGGGCGGGGGAAGCTTTCTTT. It encodes CASSPSRAGEAFF.

The V call is TRBV7-9, the J call TRBJ2-5; 14 bases map to TRBD2. This CDR3 is built from 16 residues. CDR1 is SEHNR, CDR2 FQNEAQ, per germline (reference sequence). V dropped 7 bases and J dropped 3; count of bases not matched to a gene: 7. The CDR3 DNA follows: TGTGCCAGCAACTACAGGGGACTAGCGGGAGAAGAGACCCAGTACTTC. Amino acids: CASNYRGLAGEETQYF.

CDR3 in amino acids: CASSMGDSVGYGYTF. The CDR3 coding sequence is TGTGCCAGTAGTATGGGGGACAGTGTCGGGTATGGCTACACCTTC. The chain is built from TRBV19 and TRBJ1-2, with 7 positions matching TRBD1. Trimming at V came to 3 bases and at J to 5 bases, leaving 9 bases not matched to a gene. The length of the CDR3 is 15 residues. From germline, CDR1 is LNHDA and CDR2 SQIVND (reference sequence).

The chain recombines TRBV7-2 with TRBJ2-1; TRBD1 matches at 9 bases. Trimming removed 5 bases from V and 2 bases from J; junction bases left unmatched: 7. Germline V CDR1 and CDR2: SGHTA, FQGNSA. This CDR3 comprises 16 residues. CDR3 DNA: TGTGCCAGCAGCCCATCTAGGACAGGGGCCTACAATGAGCAGTTCTTC. Translating gives CASSPSRTGAYNEQFF.

The V and J genes are TRBV7-8 and TRBJ2-5, with TRBD2 matching over 9 bases. CDR3 length: 16 amino acids. V lost 7 bases and J lost 3; bases outside the gene matches: 12. Germline V lookup: CDR1 SGHVS, CDR2 FQNEAQ. In DNA form, the CDR3 reads TGTGCCAGCATCCCTGGAGCGGCTAGCGGGGAAGAGACCCAGTACTTC. It encodes CASIPGAASGEETQYF. The whole variable domain, remainder taken from reference TRBV7-8 and TRBJ2-5, is GAGVSQSPRYKVAKRGQDVALRCDPISGHVSLFWYQQALGQGPEFLTYFQNEAQLDKSGLPSDRFFAERPEGSVSTLKIQRTQQEDSAVYLCASIPGAASGEETQYFGPGTRLLVL.

The chain recombines TRBV5-1 with TRBJ2-5, with D possibly matching TRBD1 (7 bases). Germline V CDR1 and CDR2: SGHRS, YFSETQ. The V end was cut by 0 bases, the J end by 5 bases, with 11 bases between. This CDR3 spans 14 amino acids. The CDR3: CASSLGQGGETQYF. CDR3 bases: TGCGCCAGCAGCTTGGGACAGGGAGGCGAGACCCAGTACTTC.

The chain carries TRBV6-2 or TRBV6-3 and TRBJ2-7; 9 bases line up with TRBD2. The ends lost 6 bases at V and 0 bases at J; junction bases unmatched: 3. The V gene's germline CDR1 is MNHEY and CDR2 SVGEGT. The CDR3 totals 14 residues. This chain's CDR3 is CASSRLADSYEQYF. CDR3 bases: TGTGCCAGCAGCAGACTAGCGGACTCCTACGAGCAGTACTTC.

The gene calls are TRBV9 and TRBJ2-3; 10 bases agree with TRBD2. CDR3 length equals 16 residues. CDR1 is SGDLS, CDR2 YYNGEE, per germline. The junction had 5 bases not matched to a gene; V was cut back by 4 bases and J by 0 bases. The CDR3 here is CASSFRAGGSTDTQYF. DNA for the CDR3: TGTGCCAGCAGCTTCCGAGCGGGGGGGAGCACAGATACGCAGTATTTT.

The chain carries TRBV6-5 and TRBJ2-5; a possible D gene is TRBD2 (5 bases). The CDR3 has 15 residues. V gave up 0 bases and J gave up 0 bases, with 8 bases separating them. Germline-derived CDR1 and CDR2 are MNHEY and SVGAGI. For the CDR3, the DNA is TGTGCCAGCAGTTACTCACCGCGGGACCAAGAGACCCAGTACTTC. This encodes CASSYSPRDQETQYF.

The chain is built from TRBV10-1 and TRBJ2-2, with D hard to call. V was pared by 6 bases and J by 8 bases, with 10 bases between. The CDR3 covers 12 residues. Germline values: CDR1 WNHNN, CDR2 SYGVQD (reference sequence). The DNA for the CDR3 is TGCGCCAGCAGCCTACCCTCGGGGGAGCTGTTTTTT. It codes for CASSLPSGELFF.

The rearrangement joins TRBV29-1 to TRBJ2-3; 7 bases line up with TRBD1. Trimming removed 1 base from V and 4 bases from J; junction bases left unmatched: 8. The germline V gene has CDR1 SQVTM and CDR2 ANQGSEA. The CDR3 has 15 amino acids. The CDR3, as DNA: TGCAGCGTTGAAGCCGACGACAGGGCGGCAGATACGCAGTATTTT. It is translated as CSVEADDRAADTQYF.

The J gene is TRBJ2-3, the V gene TRBV5-8; D is unresolved. The CDR3 covers 15 residues. The germline gives CDR1 SGHTS, CDR2 YDEGEE. V was clipped by 3 bases and J by 0 bases, with 11 bases between them. The CDR3 region is CASSYGSFSTDTQYF. DNA for the CDR3: TGTGCCAGCAGCTATGGCAGTTTTAGCACAGATACGCAGTATTTT. The full variable domain, rest sourced from reference TRBV5-8 and TRBJ2-3, is EAGVTQSPTHLIKTRGQQATLRCSPISGHTSVYWYQQALGLGLQFLLWYDEGEERNRGNFPPRFSGRQFPNYSSELNVNALELEDSALYLCASSYGSFSTDTQYFGPGTRLTVL.

This clone was seen once. This chain joins TRBV19 and TRBJ1-2, with D hard to call. V gave up 3 bases and J gave up 3 bases, with 17 bases separating them. CDR1 and CDR2 (germline): LNHDA, SQIVND (reference sequence). The CDR3 is 16 amino acids. This CDR3 reads CASSIGEGTNYYGYTF. CDR3 bases: TGTGCCAGTAGTATTGGAGAGGGAACTAATTACTATGGCTACACCTTC.